The clone carrying this T cell receptor beta chain was found a few times. Its cognate antigen is unknown. Trimming removed 4 bases from V and 7 bases from J; junction bases left unmatched: 7. CDR1 is SGHNT and CDR2 is YYREEE in the germline V gene (reference sequence). CDR3 length: 14 amino acids. This record belongs to a study of shared clonotypes between healthy human individuals. Sequencing was performed with immunoSEQ multiplex PCR; in TCRdb, only in-frame clones are kept and a portion is missing. The sample carries about 480,000 clones, 79% recorded once. Study-level findings and limits: Depth of sequencing was expected to influence donor clonotype sharing.

V usage is TRBV5-4 and J usage is TRBJ2-7, with TRBD1 matching 11 bases. This clonotype was obtained from a woman in her forties in good health. Some clones in this sample may be carry-over from other donors' samples. Sequencing input: PBMCs. CDR3 region: CASSHPDRGLEQYF. CDR3 nucleotide sequence: TGTGCCAGCAGCCACCCGGACAGGGGGCTTGAGCAGTACTTC.